A single sample gave rise to the 10 T cell receptor beta chains below, sequenced in a study of metastatic and nonmetastatic thyroid tumors. Not a single patient had been given any form of treatment at any point before undergoing thyroid surgery. TCRdb recomputed clones from the PCR reads via MiXCR. The sample records approximately 79,000 clones, less than 10% being singletons. What was sequenced was blood. The receptors stem from a female donor with papillary thyroid cancer or a benign thyroid nodule (not recorded which). Some clones in this sample may be carry-over from other donors' samples.

This clone was detected many times. The V call is TRBV6-1, the J call TRBJ2-5; D is undetermined. The CDR3 totals 15 residues. Trimming left V 1 base short and J 2 bases short, with 11 bases between. The germline V gene encodes CDR1 MNHNS and CDR2 SASEGT. The CDR3 is CASSEGAGSQETQYF. CDR3 bases: TGTGCCAGCAGTGAAGGGGCAGGTTCTCAAGAGACCCAGTACTTC.

Ten or more counts support this clone. This may be a read error, as it is one base from a much larger clone. The CDR3 coding sequence is TGTGCCAGCAGTGGACAGGAGACAGGGGTTGGCTATGGCTACACCTTC. It is translated as CASSGQETGVGYGYTF. The chain carries TRBV6-1 and TRBJ1-2, with 8 positions matching TRBD1. V lost 4 bases to trimming and J lost 4 bases; unmatched junction nucleotides: 11. CDR1 is MNHNS, CDR2 SASEGT, per germline. The CDR3 covers 16 residues.

At least ten counts were recorded for this clone. The chain joins TRBV7-9 to TRBJ2-1; D is ambiguous. With 1 base removed from V and 4 bases from J, the gap between germline ends came to 5 bases. The CDR3 covers 13 residues. The V gene's germline CDR1 is SEHNR and CDR2 FQNEAQ (reference sequence). The CDR3 reads CASSLDQYNEQFF. As DNA, the CDR3 is TGTGCCAGCAGCTTAGACCAGTACAATGAGCAGTTCTTC.

The table lists this clone with many counts. The chain joins TRBV18 to TRBJ1-3, with TRBD1 as a possible D gene (5 bases). The length of the CDR3 is 18 residues. Germline CDR1 reads KGHSH; CDR2 reads LQKENI. V dropped 3 bases and J dropped 8 bases, with 26 bases sitting between them. CDR3 loop: CASSPVRTGIRGRDTIYF. As DNA, the CDR3 is TGTGCCAGCTCACCGGTCCGTACAGGCATCAGAGGGAGGGACACCATATATTTT.

This clone was counted ten times or more. Compared with germline, one end of the junction differs, possibly owing to a read error. J is TRBJ1-2 and V is TRBV3-1; D not resolved. Germline CDR1 is LGHDT and CDR2 is YNNKEL (reference sequence). This CDR3 region has 12 residues. As DNA, the CDR3 is TGTGCCAGCAGCCAATCTAAGTATGGCTACACCTTC. Amino acid sequence: CASSQSKYGYTF.

This clone appeared many times. Distinct nucleotide sequences in the sample also encode this CDR3. V usage is TRBV6-2 or TRBV6-3 and J usage is TRBJ2-5; a weak D match, TRBD2 (5 bases). The V end was cut by 9 bases, the J end by 5 bases, with 13 bases between. Germline V gene lookup returns CDR1 MNHEY and CDR2 SVGEGT. The CDR3 contains 12 residues. The CDR3, as DNA: TGTGCCAGGGCCGGGATCCCCGAGACCCAGTACTTC. Its translation: CARAGIPETQYF.

This clone has at least ten counts. The chain's CDR3 is CASSLTGTEPYQETQYF. Written as DNA, the CDR3 is TGTGCCAGCAGCTTAACCGGGACAGAGCCGTACCAAGAGACCCAGTACTTC. The chain joins TRBV7-3 to TRBJ2-5, with 7 bases fitting TRBD1. V gave up 0 bases and J gave up 0 bases; unmatched junction bases: 7. CDR3 length: 17 amino acids. Germline V CDR1 and CDR2: SGHTA, FQGTGA.

In this sample, this clone turned up many times. V and J are TRBV30 and TRBJ2-1; TRBD1 matches at 7 bases. There are 14 residues in the CDR3. Germline V gives CDR1 GTSNPN, CDR2 SVGIG (reference sequence). V was pared by 2 bases and J by 6 bases, with 7 bases of the junction left unmatched. CDR3 residues: CAWSSLSGGNEQFF. The CDR3 coding sequence is TGTGCCTGGAGTTCCCTGTCAGGGGGCAATGAGCAGTTCTTC.

The table lists this clone with many counts. This sequence joins TRBV20-1 and TRBJ1-5, with 7 positions matching TRBD1. J was trimmed by 6 bases and V by 3 bases; bases with no gene match: 8. CDR1 is DFQATT and CDR2 is SNEGSKA in the germline V gene (reference sequence). This CDR3 has 14 amino acids. The CDR3 DNA reads TGCAGTGCTAGTACGGACAGGATGAGTCAGCCCCAGCATTTT. It yields the protein CSASTDRMSQPQHF.

This clone was detected ten times or more. The V gene is TRBV5-1, the J gene TRBJ2-7; 7 bases align to TRBD1. The germline V gene encodes CDR1 SGHRS and CDR2 YFSETQ. J was trimmed by 2 bases and V by 3 bases; bases with no gene match: 5. CDR3 length equals 14 residues. CDR3 in amino acids: CASSSGDRTYEQYF. CDR3 nucleotides: TGCGCCAGCAGCTCCGGGGACAGAACCTACGAGCAGTACTTC.